This is a list of T cell receptor beta chains from one sample in a study of blood T cell repertoires in COVID-19. Libraries were prepared by immunoSEQ multiplex PCR; TCRdb keeps only in-frame clonotypes and omits some of them. The sample lists 87,000 or so clones, about nine tenths occurring once. The source material was peripheral blood. All receptors derive from a woman aged 50 to 60 with active or convalescent COVID-19. CDR3s include the opening cysteine and the closing phenylalanine or tryptophan. The order of the fields is J gene, clone size, D gene, V gene, CDR3 protein, CDR3 DNA. A D gene is named only where the DNA matches it firmly. Size is omitted from some rows. Given values are once, few, many or a class for expanded clones.

j_call: TRBJ2-7; clone_size: once; d_call: TRBD1; v_call: TRBV7-2; cdr3_aa: CASSLGQSSYEQYF; cdr3_nt: TGTGCCAGCAGCTTGGGACAGAGCTCCTACGAGCAGTACTTC
j_call: TRBJ1-5; clone_size: -; d_call: -; v_call: TRBV30; cdr3_aa: CAWSPSGTLNQPQHF; cdr3_nt: TGTGCCTGGAGCCCTTCCGGGACATTAAATCAGCCCCAGCATTTT
j_call: TRBJ2-6; clone_size: -; d_call: -; v_call: TRBV27; cdr3_aa: CASSQGQGLSGANVLTF; cdr3_nt: TGTGCCAGCAGCCAGGGACAAGGTCTCTCTGGGGCCAACGTCCTGACTTTC
j_call: TRBJ2-3; clone_size: -; d_call: TRBD2; v_call: TRBV18; cdr3_aa: CASSPIKPGLAGPGTDTQYF; cdr3_nt: TGTGCCAGCTCACCCATCAAACCGGGACTAGCGGGACCTGGCACAGATACGCAGTATTTT
j_call: TRBJ1-1; clone_size: -; d_call: -; v_call: TRBV18; cdr3_aa: CASSPRIVRRGSEAFF; cdr3_nt: TGTGCCAGCTCACCTCGAATCGTTAGAAGGGGCTCGGAAGCTTTCTTT
j_call: TRBJ2-7; clone_size: -; d_call: -; v_call: TRBV5-1; cdr3_aa: CASSQTTYEQYF; cdr3_nt: TGCGCCAGCAGCCAGACAACCTACGAGCAGTACTTC
j_call: TRBJ2-1; clone_size: -; d_call: TRBD2; v_call: TRBV19; cdr3_aa: CASSRASGGSLNEQFF; cdr3_nt: TGTGCCAGTAGTCGGGCTAGCGGGGGGTCGCTTAATGAGCAGTTCTTC
j_call: TRBJ1-6; clone_size: -; d_call: -; v_call: TRBV27; cdr3_aa: CASRPWQGNSPLHF; cdr3_nt: TGTGCCAGCAGGCCCTGGCAGGGTAATTCACCCCTCCACTTT
j_call: TRBJ2-2; clone_size: -; d_call: TRBD2; v_call: TRBV7-2; cdr3_aa: CASRGASGGKNTGELFF; cdr3_nt: TGTGCCAGCAGAGGAGCTAGCGGGGGGAAGAACACCGGGGAGCTGTTTTTT
j_call: TRBJ2-1; clone_size: -; d_call: -; v_call: TRBV6-1; cdr3_aa: CASSVKDGKRYNEQFF; cdr3_nt: TGTGCCAGCAGTGTAAAGGACGGGAAACGGTACAATGAGCAGTTCTTC
j_call: TRBJ1-6; clone_size: once; d_call: TRBD1; v_call: TRBV5-6; cdr3_aa: CASSSGTGNSPLHF; cdr3_nt: TGTGCCAGCAGCTCCGGGACAGGCAATTCACCCCTCCACTTT
j_call: TRBJ2-5; clone_size: -; d_call: -; v_call: TRBV11-2; cdr3_aa: CASSLGGGPQETQYF; cdr3_nt: TGTGCCAGCAGCTTAGGTGGGGGCCCCCAAGAGACCCAGTACTTC
j_call: TRBJ2-5; clone_size: -; d_call: -; v_call: TRBV7-6; cdr3_aa: CASSLGGRDATQYF; cdr3_nt: TGTGCCAGCAGCTTGGGGGGACGGGACGCGACCCAGTACTTC
j_call: TRBJ1-2; clone_size: -; d_call: TRBD1; v_call: TRBV5-1; cdr3_aa: CASSFITGVDYGYTF; cdr3_nt: TGCGCCAGCAGCTTTATCACAGGGGTGGACTATGGCTACACCTTC
j_call: TRBJ1-2; clone_size: -; d_call: TRBD1; v_call: TRBV30; cdr3_aa: CAWSKGAGGYTF; cdr3_nt: TGTGCCTGGAGTAAGGGGGCGGGCGGCTACACCTTC
j_call: TRBJ2-4; clone_size: -; d_call: -; v_call: TRBV21-1; cdr3_aa: CASSKGTSGTGGKNIQYF; cdr3_nt: TGTGCCAGCAGCAAAGGGACGTCGGGGACAGGCGGCAAAAACATTCAGTACTTC
j_call: TRBJ2-5; clone_size: -; d_call: TRBD1; v_call: TRBV7-9; cdr3_aa: CASSGQEQETQYF; cdr3_nt: TGTGCCAGCAGTGGACAGGAGCAAGAGACCCAGTACTTC
j_call: TRBJ2-3; clone_size: -; d_call: -; v_call: TRBV5-1; cdr3_aa: CASSKQGGSTDTQYF; cdr3_nt: TGCGCCAGCAGCAAGCAGGGGGGTAGCACAGATACGCAGTATTTT
j_call: TRBJ1-5; clone_size: -; d_call: TRBD1; v_call: TRBV7-6; cdr3_aa: CASSLGVGSGGQPQHF; cdr3_nt: TGTGCCAGCAGCTTAGGGGTTGGGTCAGGGGGACAGCCCCAGCATTTT
j_call: TRBJ1-2; clone_size: -; d_call: -; v_call: TRBV5-1; cdr3_aa: CASSLSANYGYTF; cdr3_nt: TGCGCCAGCAGCTTGAGCGCTAACTATGGCTACACCTTC
j_call: TRBJ1-2; clone_size: -; d_call: TRBD1; v_call: TRBV20-1; cdr3_aa: CSSNRGSGYTF; cdr3_nt: TGCAGTTCAAACAGGGGATCTGGCTACACCTTC
j_call: TRBJ2-5; clone_size: -; d_call: TRBD1; v_call: TRBV15; cdr3_aa: CATSRENFGTGSQETQYF; cdr3_nt: TGTGCCACCAGCAGAGAAAATTTCGGGACAGGGAGCCAAGAGACCCAGTACTTC
j_call: TRBJ1-3; clone_size: few; d_call: -; v_call: TRBV6-5; cdr3_aa: CASRLDSLSGNTIYF; cdr3_nt: TGTGCCAGCAGGCTGGACAGCCTCTCTGGAAACACCATATATTTT
j_call: TRBJ2-2; clone_size: few; d_call: -; v_call: TRBV18; cdr3_aa: CASSLSGTITGELFF; cdr3_nt: TGTGCCAGCTCACTTTCCGGGACAATAACCGGGGAGCTGTTTTTT
j_call: TRBJ2-7; clone_size: -; d_call: -; v_call: TRBV6-5; cdr3_aa: CASSYAPGAYEQYF; cdr3_nt: TGTGCCAGCAGTTACGCTCCGGGGGCCTACGAGCAGTACTTC
j_call: TRBJ1-2; clone_size: -; d_call: -; v_call: TRBV5-6; cdr3_aa: CASSQQSASHGYTF; cdr3_nt: TGTGCCAGCAGCCAACAGTCGGCATCGCATGGCTACACCTTC
j_call: TRBJ2-1; clone_size: once; d_call: TRBD2; v_call: TRBV7-2; cdr3_aa: CASSFSAGGPYEQFF; cdr3_nt: TGTGCCAGCAGCTTCTCAGCGGGGGGGCCCTATGAGCAGTTCTTC
j_call: TRBJ2-7; clone_size: -; d_call: -; v_call: TRBV6-6; cdr3_aa: CASRDRQASYEQYF; cdr3_nt: TGTGCCAGCAGGGATAGGCAGGCCTCCTACGAGCAGTACTTC
j_call: TRBJ2-5; clone_size: -; d_call: TRBD2; v_call: TRBV30; cdr3_aa: CAWSLSGVKTQYF; cdr3_nt: TGTGCCTGGAGTCTCAGCGGGGTGAAGACCCAGTACTTC
j_call: TRBJ1-4; clone_size: -; d_call: -; v_call: TRBV9; cdr3_aa: CASSVTVNEKLFF; cdr3_nt: TGTGCCAGCAGCGTAACAGTTAATGAAAAACTGTTTTTT
j_call: TRBJ1-5; clone_size: -; d_call: TRBD1; v_call: TRBV12-3/TRBV12-4; cdr3_aa: CASSTGGDQPQHF; cdr3_nt: TGTGCCAGCAGTACAGGGGGCGATCAGCCCCAGCATTTT
j_call: TRBJ1-2; clone_size: few; d_call: TRBD1; v_call: TRBV19; cdr3_aa: CASSILGQGRGYTF; cdr3_nt: TGTGCCAGTAGTATCCTCGGACAGGGCCGCGGCTACACCTTC
j_call: TRBJ2-7; clone_size: -; d_call: TRBD2; v_call: TRBV30; cdr3_aa: CAWSGLAGTSEQYF; cdr3_nt: TGTGCCTGGAGTGGGCTAGCGGGGACCTCCGAGCAGTACTTC
j_call: TRBJ1-1; clone_size: -; d_call: -; v_call: TRBV7-8; cdr3_aa: CASSLFGGTEAFF; cdr3_nt: TGTGCCAGCAGCTTATTCGGGGGCACTGAAGCTTTCTTT
j_call: TRBJ1-2; clone_size: once; d_call: TRBD1; v_call: TRBV29-1; cdr3_aa: CSVGQGQQGGYTF; cdr3_nt: TGCAGCGTCGGACAGGGGCAACAGGGCGGCTACACCTTC
j_call: TRBJ1-1; clone_size: -; d_call: TRBD1; v_call: TRBV25-1; cdr3_aa: CASRPRQGLNTEAFF; cdr3_nt: TGTGCCAGCAGGCCCCGACAGGGTTTGAACACTGAAGCTTTCTTT
j_call: TRBJ2-3; clone_size: -; d_call: -; v_call: TRBV5-6; cdr3_aa: CASSPGGPSTDTQYF; cdr3_nt: TGTGCCAGCAGCCCAGGAGGGCCGAGCACAGATACGCAGTATTTT
j_call: TRBJ1-1; clone_size: -; d_call: -; v_call: TRBV7-9; cdr3_aa: CASSLTAAGTEAFF; cdr3_nt: TGTGCCAGCAGCTTAACAGCCGCAGGCACTGAAGCTTTCTTT
j_call: TRBJ2-5; clone_size: few; d_call: -; v_call: TRBV5-1; cdr3_aa: CASSWDTYGETQYF; cdr3_nt: TGCGCCAGCAGCTGGGACACTTACGGAGAGACCCAGTACTTC
j_call: TRBJ1-1; clone_size: -; d_call: TRBD1; v_call: TRBV5-1; cdr3_aa: CASSLQGASGTEAFF; cdr3_nt: TGCGCCAGCAGCTTACAGGGGGCTTCGGGCACTGAAGCTTTCTTT
j_call: TRBJ1-6; clone_size: few; d_call: -; v_call: TRBV7-3; cdr3_aa: CASSKGLQFLPLHF; cdr3_nt: TGTGCCAGCAGCAAGGGACTCCAATTCTTACCCCTCCACTTT
j_call: TRBJ2-7; clone_size: -; d_call: -; v_call: TRBV2; cdr3_aa: CANSRDSYEQYF; cdr3_nt: TGTGCCAACAGCAGGGACTCCTACGAGCAGTACTTC
j_call: TRBJ2-1; clone_size: once; d_call: -; v_call: TRBV7-3; cdr3_aa: CASSSGGQPYNEQFF; cdr3_nt: TGTGCCAGCAGCTCCGGCGGACAGCCCTACAATGAGCAGTTCTTC
j_call: TRBJ2-2; clone_size: -; d_call: -; v_call: TRBV5-6; cdr3_aa: CASSFRFGVNTGELFF; cdr3_nt: TGTGCCAGCAGCTTCAGGTTCGGTGTAAACACCGGGGAGCTGTTTTTT
j_call: TRBJ2-7; clone_size: -; d_call: TRBD1; v_call: TRBV6-5; cdr3_aa: CASSLIEGHSGGQYF; cdr3_nt: TGTGCCAGCAGCCTTATTGAGGGACACTCAGGGGGGCAGTACTTC
j_call: TRBJ1-2; clone_size: -; d_call: -; v_call: TRBV6-1; cdr3_aa: CASSEMGRVNYGYTF; cdr3_nt: TGTGCCAGCAGTGAAATGGGCAGGGTAAACTATGGCTACACCTTC